Listed here are 7 T cell receptor beta chains from one sample, sequenced in a study of blood T cells in healthy people across ages. It was with a sample-barcoded 5' primer and a J-beta primer mix that a second PCR of roughly 7 to 12 cycles was run. Using its own MiXCR run on the 5' RACE reads, TCRdb lists one record per CDR3 protein. This table has some 1 million distinct CDR3 sequences, 40% to 55% appearing once. The source material was blood. These TCRs come from a woman aged 55-75 years in good health.

J is TRBJ2-1 and V is TRBV12-3 or TRBV12-4, with TRBD2 matching over 8 bases. This CDR3 region has 15 residues. V shed 6 bases, J shed 2 bases, and the junction held 6 bases outside the gene matches. The CDR3 spells CASRRISGTYNEQFF. In DNA, the CDR3 is TGTGCCAGCAGACGGATTAGCGGGACCTACAATGAGCAGTTCTTC.

This CDR3 is CSARVNSQETQYF. Here the CDR3 DNA reads TGCAGTGCTAGAGTTAACAGCCAAGAGACCCAGTACTTC. This chain links TRBV20-1 with TRBJ2-5, with D unresolved. The germline CDR1 and CDR2 sequences are DFQATT and SNEGSKA (reference sequence). This CDR3 has 13 amino acids. V lost 1 base and J lost 1, with 7 bases in between.

The sample holds many counts of this clonotype. The chain employs TRBV29-1 and TRBJ2-6; D is possibly TRBD1 (5 bases). Germline CDR1 is SQVTM and CDR2 is ANQGSEA. The germline V and J ends were trimmed by 4 bases and 4 bases, with 14 bases remaining between them. There are 15 residues in the CDR3. The CDR3 loop is CSVVGQGQGANVLTF. As DNA, the CDR3 is TGCAGCGTTGTGGGTCAGGGTCAGGGGGCCAACGTCCTGACTTTC.

The chain joins TRBV6-5 to TRBJ2-4; D not certain. Trimming stripped 6 bases from V and 2 bases from J, with 8 bases between. The CDR3 runs to 13 residues. Germline CDR1 reads MNHEY; CDR2 reads SVGAGI. The CDR3 region is CASRHGSKNIQYF. The CDR3 DNA is TGTGCCAGCAGACACGGTTCCAAAAACATTCAGTACTTC.

This clonotype was recorded many times. The V gene is TRBV3-1, the J gene TRBJ2-3; no reliable D call. The V gene's germline CDR1 is LGHDT and CDR2 YNNKEL (reference sequence). Trimming left V 6 bases short and J 6 bases short, with 7 bases between. The CDR3 totals 11 residues. As DNA, the CDR3 is TGTGCCAGCAGGGCTGGGGATACGCAGTATTTT. Its protein product is CASRAGDTQYF.

V gene TRBV3-1 combines with J gene TRBJ2-5, with 7 bases lining up with TRBD2. Gene TRBJ2-7 matches the end of the DNA better, so the J call may be wrong. Per the germline V gene, CDR1 is LGHDT and CDR2 is YNNKEL (reference sequence). CDR3 length equals 17 residues. CDR3 loop: CASSQGQMGGTSYEQYF. CDR3 nucleotides: TGTGCCAGCAGCCAAGGACAGATGGGAGGGACGTCCTACGAGCAGTACTTC.

The chain employs TRBV7-2 and TRBJ2-5; D ambiguous. Germline CDR1 SGHTA, CDR2 FQGNSA. Between the trimmed V and J ends, which lost 1 base and 4 bases, there was a span of 13 bases. This CDR3 is built from 15 residues. CDR3 in DNA: TGTGCCAGCAGCTTAGAGGTGGGGTTCGGAGAGACCCAGTACTTC. It yields the protein CASSLEVGFGETQYF.